This TCR beta chain was sequenced in a study of blood T cell repertoires in COVID-19. Clones were sequenced by immunoSEQ multiplex PCR, and TCRdb holds only the in-frame ones, with some missing. Of tens of thousands of clones detected, approximately 90% appear once; the ten largest clones hold roughly 20%. CDR3 length: 18 residues. This chain connects TRBV21-1 to TRBJ1-2. TRBV21-1 is described as a pseudogene. The clonotype originates from a human donor in a cohort sampled during active COVID-19. Input material: peripheral blood. As DNA, the CDR3 is TGTGCCAGCAGCAAACGTCTCTTACCGGGACTTCCAAACTATGGCTACACCTTC. Residues: CASSKRLLPGLPNYGYTF.